This entry is about one T cell receptor beta chain. Its antigen is not known. This sample is drawn from a study of shared clonotypes between healthy human individuals. Study-wide background: Those who served as donors were a couple of women and a few men between the ages of 18 and 49.

As defined, naive CD8 cells were CD45RO-negative and positively selected for CCR7, with terminally differentiated effector memory CD45RA+ cells excluded. Each donor was a Caucasian adult residing in Nashville, Tennessee. General observations from the study: Relative to clonotypes present in all four donors, those not shared had lower generation probabilities.

Samples underwent the assay at deep level. Assay: immunoSEQ multiplex PCR; the TCRdb copy retains only in-frame clones and omits some. The sample has about 580,000 clones, nearly 98% seen once. The CDR3 is 13 amino acids. Germline V gene lookup returns CDR1 SEHNR and CDR2 FQNEAQ (reference sequence). Trimming stripped 5 bases from V and 1 base from J, with 8 bases between. The chain is built from TRBV7-9 and TRBJ2-5; no definite D call. The clonotype was recovered from a man aged 25-45 years in good health. Source material: naive CD8+ T cells sorted from blood. In DNA, the CDR3 is TGTGCCAGCAGCCCGAAGGTCCAAGAGACCCAGTACTTC. Its protein product is CASSPKVQETQYF.